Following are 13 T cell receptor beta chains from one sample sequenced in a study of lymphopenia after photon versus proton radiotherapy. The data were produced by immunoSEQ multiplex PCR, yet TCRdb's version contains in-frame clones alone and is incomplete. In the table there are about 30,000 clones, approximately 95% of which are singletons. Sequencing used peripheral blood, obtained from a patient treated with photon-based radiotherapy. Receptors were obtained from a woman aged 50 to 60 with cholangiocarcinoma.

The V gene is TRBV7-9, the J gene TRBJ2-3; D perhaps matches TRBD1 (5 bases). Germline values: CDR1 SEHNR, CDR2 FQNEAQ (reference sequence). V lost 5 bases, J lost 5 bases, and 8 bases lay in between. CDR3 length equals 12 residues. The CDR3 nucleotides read TGTGCCAGCAGCCCGCAGGGAGATACGCAGTATTTT. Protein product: CASSPQGDTQYF.

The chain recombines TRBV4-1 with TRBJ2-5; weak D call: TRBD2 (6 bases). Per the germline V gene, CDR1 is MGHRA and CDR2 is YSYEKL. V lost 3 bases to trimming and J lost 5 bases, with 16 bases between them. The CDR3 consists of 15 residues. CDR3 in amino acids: CASSQRDQPRETQYF. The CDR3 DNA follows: TGCGCCAGCAGCCAGCGGGACCAACCGAGGGAGACCCAGTACTTC.

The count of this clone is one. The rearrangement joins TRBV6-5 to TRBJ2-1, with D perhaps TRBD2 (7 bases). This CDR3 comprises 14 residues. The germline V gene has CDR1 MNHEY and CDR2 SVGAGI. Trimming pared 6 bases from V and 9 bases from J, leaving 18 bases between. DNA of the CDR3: TGTGCCAGCAGACTCCAGTACAGGGAGGGTGAGCAGTTCTTC. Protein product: CASRLQYREGEQFF.

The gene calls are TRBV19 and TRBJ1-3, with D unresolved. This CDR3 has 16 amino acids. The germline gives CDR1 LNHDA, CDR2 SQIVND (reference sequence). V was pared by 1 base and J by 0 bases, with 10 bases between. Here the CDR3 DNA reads TGTGCCAGTAGTATAGTGGGCGGTTTCTCTGGAAACACCATATATTTT. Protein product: CASSIVGGFSGNTIYF. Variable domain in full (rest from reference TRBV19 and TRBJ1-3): DGGITQSPKYLFRKEGQNVTLSCEQNLNHDAMYWYRQDPGQGLRLIYYSQIVNDFQKGDIAEGYSVSREKKESFPLTVTSAQKNPTAFYLCASSIVGGFSGNTIYFGEGSWLTVV.

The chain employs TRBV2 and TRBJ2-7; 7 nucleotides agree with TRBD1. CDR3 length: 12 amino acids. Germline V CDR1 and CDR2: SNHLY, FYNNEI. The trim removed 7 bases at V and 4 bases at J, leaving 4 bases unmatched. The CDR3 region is CASKGQSYEQYF. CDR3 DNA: TGTGCCAGCAAGGGACAGAGTTACGAGCAGTACTTC.

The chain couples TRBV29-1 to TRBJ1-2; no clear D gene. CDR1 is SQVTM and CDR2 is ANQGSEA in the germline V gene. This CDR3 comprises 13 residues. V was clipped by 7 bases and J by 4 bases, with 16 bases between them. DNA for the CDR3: TGCAGCGCCACCACGGAGATACCCTATGGCTACACCTTC. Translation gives CSATTEIPYGYTF.

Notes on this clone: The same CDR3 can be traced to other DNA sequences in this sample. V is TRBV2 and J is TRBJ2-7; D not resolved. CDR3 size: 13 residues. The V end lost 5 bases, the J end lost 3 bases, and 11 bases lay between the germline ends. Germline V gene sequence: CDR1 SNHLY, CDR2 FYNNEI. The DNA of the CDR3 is TGTGCCAGCAGTCCCGGGCTATACTACGAGCAGTACTTC. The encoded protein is CASSPGLYYEQYF. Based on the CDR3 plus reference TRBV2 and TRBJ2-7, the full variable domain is EPEVTQTPSHQVTQMGQEVILRCVPISNHLYFYWYRQILGQKVEFLVSFYNNEISEKSEIFDDQFSVERPDGSNFTLKIRSTKLEDSAMYFCASSPGLYYEQYFGPGTRLTVT.

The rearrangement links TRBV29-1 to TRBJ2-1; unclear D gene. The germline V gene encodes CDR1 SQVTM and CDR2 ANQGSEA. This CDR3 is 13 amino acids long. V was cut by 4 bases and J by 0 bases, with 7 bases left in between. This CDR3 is CSVVRLSYNEQFF. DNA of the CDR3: TGCAGCGTTGTGAGGCTCTCCTACAATGAGCAGTTCTTC.

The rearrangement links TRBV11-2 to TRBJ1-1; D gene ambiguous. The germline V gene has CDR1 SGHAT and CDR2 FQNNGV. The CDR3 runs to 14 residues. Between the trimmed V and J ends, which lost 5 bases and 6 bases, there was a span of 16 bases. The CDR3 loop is CASSKRGIAAEAFF. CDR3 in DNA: TGTGCCAGCAGCAAAAGAGGGATAGCGGCTGAAGCTTTCTTT.

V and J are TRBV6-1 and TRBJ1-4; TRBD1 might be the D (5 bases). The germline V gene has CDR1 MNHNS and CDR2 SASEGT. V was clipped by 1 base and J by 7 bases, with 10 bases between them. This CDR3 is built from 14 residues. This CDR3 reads CASSEGGLGEKLFF. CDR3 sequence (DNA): TGTGCCAGCAGTGAAGGGGGCCTAGGTGAAAAACTGTTTTTT.

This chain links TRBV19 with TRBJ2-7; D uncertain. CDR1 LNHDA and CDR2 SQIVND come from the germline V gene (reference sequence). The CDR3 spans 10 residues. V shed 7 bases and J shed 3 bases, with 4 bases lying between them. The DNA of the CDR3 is TGTGCCAGTATCAACTACGAGCAGTACTTC. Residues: CASINYEQYF.

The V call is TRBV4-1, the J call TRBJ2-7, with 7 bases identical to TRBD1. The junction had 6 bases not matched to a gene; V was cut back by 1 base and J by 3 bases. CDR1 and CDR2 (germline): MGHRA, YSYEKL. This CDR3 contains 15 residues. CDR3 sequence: CASSQAPGQSYEQYF. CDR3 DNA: TGCGCCAGCAGCCAAGCCCCGGGACAGAGCTACGAGCAGTACTTC.

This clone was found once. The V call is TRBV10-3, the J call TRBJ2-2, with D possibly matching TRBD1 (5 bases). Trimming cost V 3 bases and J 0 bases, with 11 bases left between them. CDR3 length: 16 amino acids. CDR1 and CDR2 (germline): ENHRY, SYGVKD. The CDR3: CAISDKRGPNTGELFF. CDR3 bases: TGTGCCATCAGTGACAAAAGGGGCCCGAACACCGGGGAGCTGTTTTTT.